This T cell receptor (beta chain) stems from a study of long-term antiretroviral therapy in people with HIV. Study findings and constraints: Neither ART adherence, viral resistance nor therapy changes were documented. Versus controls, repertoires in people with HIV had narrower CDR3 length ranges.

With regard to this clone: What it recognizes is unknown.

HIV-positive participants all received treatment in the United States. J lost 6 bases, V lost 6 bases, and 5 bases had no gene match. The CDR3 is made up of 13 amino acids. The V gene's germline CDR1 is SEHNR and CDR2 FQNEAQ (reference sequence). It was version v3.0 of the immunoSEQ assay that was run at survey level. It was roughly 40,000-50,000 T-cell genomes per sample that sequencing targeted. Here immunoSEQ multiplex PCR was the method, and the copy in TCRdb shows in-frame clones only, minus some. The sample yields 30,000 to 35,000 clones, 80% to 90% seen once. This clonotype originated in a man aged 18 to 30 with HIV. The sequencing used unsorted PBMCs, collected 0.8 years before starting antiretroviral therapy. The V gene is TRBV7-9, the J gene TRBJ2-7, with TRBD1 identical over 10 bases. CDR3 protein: CASSQRTGGEQYF. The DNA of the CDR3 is TGTGCCAGCAGTCAGCGGACAGGGGGCGAGCAGTACTTC. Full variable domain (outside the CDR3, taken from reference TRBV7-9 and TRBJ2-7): DTGVSQNPRHKITKRGQNVTFRCDPISEHNRLYWYRQTLGQGPEFLTYFQNEAQLEKSRLLSDRFSAERPKGSFSTLEIQRTEQGDSAMYLCASSQRTGGEQYFGPGTRLTVT.